These 28 T cell receptor beta chains were sequenced from one sample in a study of T-cell reconstitution after alpha-beta-depleted transplantation in children. Unique molecular identifiers were built into the TCRbeta library. TCRdb recomputed calls from the PCR reads with MiXCR, one row per CDR3 protein. The table records 70,000 to 95,000 distinct CDR3 sequences, about a sixth of them present only once. The sequencing used PBMCs, mostly from graft donor cells, collected 180 days after TCRalphabeta/CD19-depleted stem cell transplant. These receptor sequences come from a male patient aged 2 to 10 who had a stem cell transplant for acute lymphoblastic leukemia, so the T cells may come from the graft donor.

This clonotype was seen more than once but under ten times. The chain combines TRBV6-2 or TRBV6-3 with TRBJ1-2; no firm D call. Germline lookup yields CDR1 MNHEY and CDR2 SVGEGT. The CDR3 runs to 14 residues. The V gene lost 0 bases and the J gene lost 4 bases, with 9 bases spanning the gap. The CDR3 loop is CASSYSGTIYGYTF. CDR3 coding DNA: TGTGCCAGCAGTTACTCAGGCACTATCTATGGCTACACCTTC.

The chain employs TRBV12-3 or TRBV12-4 and TRBJ1-1, with 10 bases identical to TRBD1. Trimming at V came to 6 bases and at J to 1 base, leaving 2 bases not matched to a gene. The CDR3 runs 14 residues. This chain's CDR3 is CASRWTGGNTEAFF. The CDR3 DNA follows: TGTGCCAGCAGGTGGACAGGGGGGAACACTGAAGCTTTCTTT.

This clonotype appeared a few times. The rearrangement uses TRBV6-1 and TRBJ1-2; D not certain. Trimming removed 6 bases from V and 5 bases from J, with 19 bases in between. The CDR3 loop spans 15 amino acids. The germline CDR1 and CDR2 sequences are MNHNS and SASEGT. CDR3 sequence reads: CASSPRNTGGYGYTF. The CDR3 region has the DNA TGTGCCAGCAGCCCCCGAAATACCGGAGGGTATGGCTACACCTTC.

The chain links TRBV11-2 to TRBJ2-3, with 10 nucleotides matching TRBD2. The germline gives CDR1 SGHAT, CDR2 FQNNGV. The V and J ends lost 6 bases and 6 bases, in that order; junction bases with no gene match: 9. This CDR3 region has 15 residues. The CDR3, as DNA: TGTGCCAGCAGGTTGAGCGGGGGGGCCGGGGATACGCAGTATTTT. Translated: CASRLSGGAGDTQYF.

Comment on this clonotype: One junction end disagrees with the germline gene, perhaps due to a read error. The genes are TRBV12-3 or TRBV12-4 and TRBJ1-2; no firm D call. The CDR3 is 13 amino acids. CDR3 in DNA: TGTGCCAGCAGTTTCAGTTGGAACTATGGCGACACCTTC. This codes for CASSFSWNYGDTF.

This clonotype was detected only a few times. The chain recombines TRBV20-1 with TRBJ1-2; 7 bases agree with TRBD1. Trimming removed 6 bases from V and 4 bases from J; junction bases left unmatched: 5. CDR1 is DFQATT, CDR2 SNEGSKA, per germline (reference sequence). There are 12 residues in the CDR3. The CDR3 protein is CSAETGFYGYTF. CDR3 DNA sequence: TGCAGTGCAGAGACAGGGTTCTATGGCTACACCTTC.

This clonotype occurred a few times. The V call is TRBV4-3, the J call TRBJ1-1; D ambiguous. The CDR3 totals 15 residues. Per germline, CDR1 LGHNA and CDR2 YSLEER. Trimming removed 1 base at V and 4 bases at J, with 13 bases between. CDR3 sequence (DNA): TGCGCCAGCAGCCAAGGCATAATGGTTGTCACTGAAGCTTTCTTT. Amino acid sequence: CASSQGIMVVTEAFF.

The chain links TRBV5-1 to TRBJ1-1; D perhaps matches TRBD1 (6 bases). Trimming left V 0 bases short and J 1 base short, with 10 bases between. This CDR3 has 15 amino acids. Germline V gene data show CDR1 as SGHRS and CDR2 as YFSETQ. The CDR3 loop is CASSLAGAENTEAFF. DNA for the CDR3: TGCGCCAGCAGCTTGGCAGGGGCTGAGAACACTGAAGCTTTCTTT.

This clonotype was detected only a few times. This chain links TRBV11-2 with TRBJ2-5; the D gene is possibly TRBD1 (6 bases). V shed 6 bases and J shed 5 bases, with 19 bases lying between them. Looked up from germline, CDR1 is SGHAT and CDR2 is FQNNGV. The CDR3 runs to 15 residues. CDR3 in DNA: TGTGCCAGCAGGAGACCCGGGACACTTAGGGAGACCCAGTACTTC. It specifies CASRRPGTLRETQYF.

This clonotype was seen many times. This chain connects TRBV5-1 to TRBJ2-1; 13 bases line up with TRBD2. J gave up 4 bases and V 4 bases, and 5 bases lay outside the gene matches. CDR3 size: 16 residues. The V gene's germline CDR1 is SGHRS and CDR2 YFSETQ. The CDR3: CASSKGTSGVYNEQFF. The CDR3 region has the DNA TGCGCCAGCAGCAAGGGGACTAGCGGGGTTTACAATGAGCAGTTCTTC. Full variable domain (outside the CDR3, taken from reference TRBV5-1 and TRBJ2-1): KAGVTQTPRYLIKTRGQQVTLSCSPISGHRSVSWYQQTPGQGLQFLFEYFSETQRNKGNFPGRFSGRQFSNSRSEMNVSTLELGDSALYLCASSKGTSGVYNEQFFGPGTRLTVL.

V usage is TRBV10-3 and J usage is TRBJ2-7; D tentatively reads TRBD1 or TRBD2 (5 bases each). Germline values: CDR1 ENHRY, CDR2 SYGVKD. With 6 bases removed from V and 3 bases from J, the gap between germline ends came to 24 bases. The CDR3 has 17 residues. The CDR3 DNA reads TGTGCCATCAGCAAAATAAGTCAGGACGGGACGAACTACGAGCAGTACTTC. Translation gives CAISKISQDGTNYEQYF.

This chain links TRBV10-3 with TRBJ2-1; D is perhaps TRBD1 or TRBD2 (5 bases each). This CDR3 has 13 amino acids. Trimming removed 7 bases at V and 5 bases at J, with 12 bases between. Germline V CDR1 and CDR2: ENHRY, SYGVKD. The CDR3 loop is CAITGDANNEQFF. Here the CDR3 DNA reads TGTGCCATCACCGGGGACGCGAACAATGAGCAGTTCTTC.

The chain has TRBV5-6 and TRBJ2-1; D ambiguous. V dropped 4 bases and J dropped 7 bases, with 9 bases sitting between them. The CDR3 totals 12 residues. Germline V gene sequence: CDR1 SGHDT, CDR2 YYEEEE. The CDR3 DNA reads TGTGCCAGCAGCATAGAGCCAAATGAGCAGTTCTTC. Encoded protein: CASSIEPNEQFF.

The chain carries TRBV7-2 and TRBJ2-7; unclear D gene. The CDR3 has 14 residues. Germline V CDR1 and CDR2: SGHTA, FQGNSA. Trimming removed 1 base at V and 0 bases at J, with 7 bases between. CDR3 residues: CASSLDVASYEQYF. CDR3 DNA sequence: TGTGCCAGCAGCTTAGATGTGGCCTCCTACGAGCAGTACTTC.

This clonotype was counted ten times or more. This chain uses TRBV5-1 with TRBJ1-4, with 9 bases that match TRBD1. V dropped 4 bases and J dropped 2; count of bases not matched to a gene: 3. There are 15 residues in the CDR3. CDR1 and CDR2 (germline): SGHRS, YFSETQ. CDR3 in amino acids: CASSVTGGTNEKLFF. In DNA, the CDR3 is TGCGCCAGCAGCGTGACAGGGGGTACTAATGAAAAACTGTTTTTT.

The chain has TRBV4-3 and TRBJ2-2; possibly TRBD2 for D (6 bases). Trimming took 0 bases from V and 5 from J, leaving 10 bases between them. Germline CDR1 and CDR2: LGHNA and YSLEER. This CDR3 is built from 15 residues. The CDR3 DNA follows: TGCGCCAGCAGCCAAGATGCTGGGAGGACCGGGGAGCTGTTTTTT. Translation gives CASSQDAGRTGELFF.

V gene TRBV12-3 or TRBV12-4 combines with J gene TRBJ2-3; 14 bases line up with TRBD2. The ends lost 8 bases at V and 0 bases at J; junction bases unmatched: 10. This CDR3 spans 18 amino acids. The CDR3, as DNA: TGTGCCAGCTGTTCCGGGACTAGCGGGGGTCGGAGCACAGATACGCAGTATTTT. Translating it yields CASCSGTSGGRSTDTQYF.

The V gene is TRBV7-2, the J gene TRBJ2-1; 8 nucleotides agree with TRBD2. After removal of 6 bases from V and 8 bases from J, the junction contained 15 bases not matched to a gene. Looked up from germline, CDR1 is SGHTA and CDR2 is FQGNSA. This CDR3 has 16 amino acids. Here the CDR3 reads CASRLHSGGLLDEQFF. CDR3 sequence (DNA): TGTGCCAGCAGACTTCACTCGGGGGGGCTCTTGGATGAGCAGTTCTTC.

This clonotype occurred many times. The chain joins TRBV20-1 to TRBJ2-1; possible D gene TRBD2, 5 bases. The germline gives CDR1 DFQATT, CDR2 SNEGSKA (reference sequence). The CDR3 runs to 16 residues. Trimming shortened V by 6 bases and J by 3 bases, and 21 bases separated the two germline ends. The CDR3 DNA reads TGCAGTGCCCATGCTGAGGGAGTACTGGTCTACAATGAGCAGTTCTTC. As protein: CSAHAEGVLVYNEQFF.

This clonotype has more than one count but fewer than ten. This sequence joins TRBV5-1 and TRBJ2-1; possibly TRBD1 for D (6 bases). Trimming cost V 7 bases and J 7 bases, with 9 bases left between them. This CDR3 spans 11 amino acids. In germline, CDR1 is SGHRS, CDR2 YFSETQ. The CDR3 sequence is CASFRGNEQFF. The DNA for the CDR3 is TGCGCCAGCTTTAGGGGGAATGAGCAGTTCTTC. The full variable domain, in which reference TRBV5-1 and TRBJ2-1 provide the parts outside the CDR3, is KAGVTQTPRYLIKTRGQQVTLSCSPISGHRSVSWYQQTPGQGLQFLFEYFSETQRNKGNFPGRFSGRQFSNSRSEMNVSTLELGDSALYLCASFRGNEQFFGPGTRLTVL.

This sequence joins TRBV7-2 and TRBJ1-1, with TRBD1 as a possible D gene (5 bases). V was trimmed by 3 bases and J by 0 bases, leaving 14 bases between them. The CDR3 is 16 amino acids. Germline CDR1 is SGHTA and CDR2 is FQGNSA. The CDR3 here is CASSFPPPGLNTEAFF. CDR3 DNA: TGTGCCAGCAGCTTCCCCCCCCCAGGGCTGAACACTGAAGCTTTCTTT.

This clonotype was seen more than once but under ten times. The gene calls are TRBV18 and TRBJ2-5; 9 bases are a match to TRBD2. CDR3 size: 15 residues. Germline V lookup: CDR1 KGHSH, CDR2 LQKENI. V shed 3 bases and J 5 bases; nucleotides not matched to a gene: 7. The CDR3 protein is CASSPGLATRETQYF. CDR3 sequence (DNA): TGTGCCAGCTCACCTGGACTAGCGACGCGGGAGACCCAGTACTTC. The whole variable domain, filled in from reference TRBV18 and TRBJ2-5, reads NAGVMQNPRHLVRRRGQEARLRCSPMKGHSHVYWYRQLPEEGLKFMVYLQKENIIDESGMPKERFSAEFPKEGPSILRIQQVVRGDSAAYFCASSPGLATRETQYFGPGTRLLVL.

The chain joins TRBV4-3 to TRBJ1-5, with a weak D call TRBD1 (5 bases). CDR1 LGHNA and CDR2 YSLEER come from the germline V gene. The CDR3 runs to 15 residues. Trimming took off 0 bases at V and 3 bases at J, with 9 bases between the two ends. The CDR3 nucleotides are TGCGCCAGCAGCCAAGAGGGGGGTATCAATCAGCCCCAGCATTTT. It yields the protein CASSQEGGINQPQHF.

This clonotype was counted a few times. V usage is TRBV7-6 and J usage is TRBJ2-5, with D perhaps matching TRBD2 (6 bases). The CDR3 has 14 residues. The germline V gene has CDR1 SGHVS and CDR2 FNYEAQ. V was pared by 4 bases and J by 5 bases, with 14 bases between. Written as DNA, the CDR3 is TGTGCCAGCAGCTCCAGCGGGCGGTATGAGACCCAGTACTTC. It translates to CASSSSGRYETQYF.

The chain employs TRBV12-3 or TRBV12-4 and TRBJ1-1, with 8 nucleotides matching TRBD1. V trimming: 10 bases; J trimming: 3 bases; junction bases outside the gene matches: 7. The CDR3 spans 13 residues. The CDR3 sequence: CATDQGADTEAFF. The CDR3 DNA reads TGTGCCACCGACCAGGGGGCAGACACTGAAGCTTTCTTT.

The sample holds a few counts of this clonotype. The chain carries TRBV4-3 and TRBJ2-1; 11 nucleotides align to TRBD2. This CDR3 contains 17 residues. V shed 3 bases, J shed 6 bases, and the junction held 10 bases outside the gene matches. In germline, CDR1 is LGHNA, CDR2 YSLEER. The CDR3 spells CASSQDSGGAFPNEQFF. The CDR3 DNA reads TGCGCCAGCAGCCAGGATAGCGGGGGGGCGTTCCCCAATGAGCAGTTCTTC.

The CDR3, as DNA: TGTGCCAGTCCCAATTCCCGGGAGAACACTGAAGCTTTCTTT. Translation: CASPNSRENTEAFF. The gene calls are TRBV12-3 or TRBV12-4 and TRBJ1-1; D not resolved. CDR3 length equals 14 residues. Trimming took 9 bases from V and 1 from J, leaving 15 bases between them.

In nucleotides, the CDR3 is TGTGCCAGCAGCCCGTGGACAGGGTCCTACAATGAGCAGTTCTTC. Translation: CASSPWTGSYNEQFF. The chain couples TRBV7-8 to TRBJ2-1, with TRBD1 identical over 8 bases. Germline CDR1 is SGHVS and CDR2 is FQNEAQ. The J segment lost 1 base and the V segment lost 5 bases, leaving 4 bases of the junction unmatched. CDR3 size: 15 residues.